What follows is one T cell receptor (beta chain) and its context. Its antigen is not identified. The junction does not match germline at one end; this may be a read error. Aged roughly 6 to 90, donors were systemically healthy Caucasians from Russia. Each donor had ten milliliters of peripheral blood drawn. The data were obtained in a study of blood T cells in healthy people across ages. Study outcomes and limitations: Naive and antigen-experienced cells were not separated, limiting conclusive comparison.

CDR3 length: 16 amino acids. Germline CDR1 is LGHNA and CDR2 is YNFKEQ. Primed by a sample-barcoded 5' primer and a J-beta primer mix, a second PCR proceeded for about 6 to 11 cycles. In TCRdb, the 5' RACE reads were re-called with MiXCR into one record per CDR3 protein. The table includes around 400,000 distinct CDR3 sequences, approximately 52% detected once. Sequencing was performed on blood. The chain is built from TRBV4-2 and TRBJ2-1; TRBD2 might be the D (6 bases). This TCR was recovered from a man between 60 and 75 years old in good health. The chain's CDR3 is CASSQEGTSSYSEQFF. The CDR3 DNA reads TGTGCCAGCAGCCAAGAGGGAACTAGCTCCTACAGTGAGCAGTTCTTC.